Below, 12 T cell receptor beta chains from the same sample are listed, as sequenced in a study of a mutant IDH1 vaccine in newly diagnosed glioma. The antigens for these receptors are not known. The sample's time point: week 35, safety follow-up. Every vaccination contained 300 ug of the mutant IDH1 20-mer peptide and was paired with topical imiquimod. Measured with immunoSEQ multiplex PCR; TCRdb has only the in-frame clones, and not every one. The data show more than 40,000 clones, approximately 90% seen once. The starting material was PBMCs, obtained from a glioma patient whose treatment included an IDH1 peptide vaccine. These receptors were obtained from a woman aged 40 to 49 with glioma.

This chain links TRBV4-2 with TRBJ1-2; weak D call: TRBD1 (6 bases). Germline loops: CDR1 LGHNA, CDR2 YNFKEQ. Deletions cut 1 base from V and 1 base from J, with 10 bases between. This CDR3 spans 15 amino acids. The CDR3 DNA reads TGTGCCAGCAGCCAAGCTACAGGGCGTAACTATGGCTACACCTTC. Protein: CASSQATGRNYGYTF.

The CDR3 spells CASSPGDYGYTF. The CDR3 DNA sequence: TGTGCCAGCAGCCCCGGGGACTATGGCTACACCTTC. This chain uses TRBV7-2 with TRBJ1-2; no firm D call. The germline gives CDR1 SGHTA, CDR2 FQGNSA. V lost 5 bases and J 3 bases, leaving 7 bases between the germline ends. The CDR3 is 12 residues long.

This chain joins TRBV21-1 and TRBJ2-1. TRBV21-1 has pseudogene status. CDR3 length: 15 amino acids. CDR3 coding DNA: TGTGCCACCCGAGGGAGTCGGGGGCTGGGGAATGAGCAGTTCTTC. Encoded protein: CATRGSRGLGNEQFF.

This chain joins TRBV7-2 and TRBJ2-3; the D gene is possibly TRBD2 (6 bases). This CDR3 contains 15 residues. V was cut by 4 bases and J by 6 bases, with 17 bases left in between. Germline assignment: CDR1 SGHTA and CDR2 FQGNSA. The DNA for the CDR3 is TGTGCCAGCAGCTACCCGACCGGCCGGGGGGATACGCAGTATTTT. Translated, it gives CASSYPTGRGDTQYF. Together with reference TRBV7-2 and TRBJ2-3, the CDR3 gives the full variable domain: GAGVSQSPSNKVTEKGKDVELRCDPISGHTALYWYRQSLGQGLEFLIYFQGNSAPDKSGLPSDRFSAERTGGSVSTLTIQRTQQEDSAVYLCASSYPTGRGDTQYFGPGTRLTVL.

CDR3 in DNA: TGTGCCAGCAGCTTAGACAGAAGCTATGGCTACACCTTC. Protein sequence: CASSLDRSYGYTF. This chain connects TRBV7-2 to TRBJ1-2; D unresolved. The CDR3 covers 13 residues. The germline gives CDR1 SGHTA, CDR2 FQGNSA. Trimming pared 1 base from V and 4 bases from J, leaving 7 bases between.

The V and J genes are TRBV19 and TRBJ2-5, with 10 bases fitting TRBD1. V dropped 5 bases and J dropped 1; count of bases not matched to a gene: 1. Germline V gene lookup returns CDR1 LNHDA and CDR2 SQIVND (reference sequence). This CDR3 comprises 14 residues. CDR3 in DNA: TGTGCCAGTAGTCGGGACAGGGGCCAAGAGACCCAGTACTTC. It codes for CASSRDRGQETQYF. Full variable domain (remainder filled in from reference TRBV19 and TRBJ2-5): DGGITQSPKYLFRKEGQNVTLSCEQNLNHDAMYWYRQDPGQGLRLIYYSQIVNDFQKGDIAEGYSVSREKKESFPLTVTSAQKNPTAFYLCASSRDRGQETQYFGPGTRLLVL.

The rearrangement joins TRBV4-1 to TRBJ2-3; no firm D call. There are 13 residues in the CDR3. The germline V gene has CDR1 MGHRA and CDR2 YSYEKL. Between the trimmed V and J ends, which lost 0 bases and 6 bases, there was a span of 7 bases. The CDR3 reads CASSQDWADTQYF. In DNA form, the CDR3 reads TGCGCCAGCAGCCAAGATTGGGCGGATACGCAGTATTTT.

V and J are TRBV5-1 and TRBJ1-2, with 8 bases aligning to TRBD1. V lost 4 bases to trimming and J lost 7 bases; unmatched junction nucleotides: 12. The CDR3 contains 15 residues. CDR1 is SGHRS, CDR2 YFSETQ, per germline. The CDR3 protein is CASSAPDRAHGGYTF. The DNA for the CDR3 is TGCGCCAGCAGCGCGCCGGACAGGGCCCATGGTGGCTACACCTTC.

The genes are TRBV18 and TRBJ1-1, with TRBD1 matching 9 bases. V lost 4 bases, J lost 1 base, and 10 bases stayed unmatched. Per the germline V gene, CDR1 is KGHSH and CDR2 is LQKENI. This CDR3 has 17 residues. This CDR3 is CASSQRQGGKGNTEAFF. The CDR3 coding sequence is TGTGCCAGCTCACAAAGACAGGGGGGAAAAGGGAACACTGAAGCTTTCTTT.

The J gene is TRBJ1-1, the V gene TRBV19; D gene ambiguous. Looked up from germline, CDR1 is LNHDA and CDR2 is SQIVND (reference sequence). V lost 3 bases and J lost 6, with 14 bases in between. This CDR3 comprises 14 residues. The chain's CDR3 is CASSMEPPGAEAFF. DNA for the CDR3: TGTGCCAGTAGTATGGAGCCCCCCGGCGCTGAAGCTTTCTTT.

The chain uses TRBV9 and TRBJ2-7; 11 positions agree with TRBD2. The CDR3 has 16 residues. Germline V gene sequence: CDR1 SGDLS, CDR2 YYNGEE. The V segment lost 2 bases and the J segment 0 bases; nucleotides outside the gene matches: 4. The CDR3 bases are TGTGCCAGCAGCGTGTCCGGGACTAGCGGCTCCTACGAGCAGTACTTC. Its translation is CASSVSGTSGSYEQYF.

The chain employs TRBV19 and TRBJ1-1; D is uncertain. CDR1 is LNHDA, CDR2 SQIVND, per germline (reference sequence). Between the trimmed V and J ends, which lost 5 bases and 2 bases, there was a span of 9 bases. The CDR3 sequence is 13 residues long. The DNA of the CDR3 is TGTGCCAGTAGTGTAGTTGGTAACACTGAAGCTTTCTTT. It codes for CASSVVGNTEAFF.